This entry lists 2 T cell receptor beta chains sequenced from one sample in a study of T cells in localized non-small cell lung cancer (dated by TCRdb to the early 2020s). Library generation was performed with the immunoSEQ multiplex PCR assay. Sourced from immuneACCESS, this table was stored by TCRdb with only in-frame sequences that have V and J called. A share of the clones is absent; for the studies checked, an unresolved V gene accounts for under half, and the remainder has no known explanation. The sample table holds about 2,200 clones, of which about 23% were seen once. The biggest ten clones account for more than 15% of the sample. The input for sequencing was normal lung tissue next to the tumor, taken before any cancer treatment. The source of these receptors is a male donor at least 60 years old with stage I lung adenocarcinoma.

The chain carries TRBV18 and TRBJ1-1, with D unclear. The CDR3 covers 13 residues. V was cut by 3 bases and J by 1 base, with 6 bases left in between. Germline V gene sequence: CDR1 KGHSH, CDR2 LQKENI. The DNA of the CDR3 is TGTGCCAGCTCACCGCTCACGAACACTGAAGCTTTCTTT. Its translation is CASSPLTNTEAFF. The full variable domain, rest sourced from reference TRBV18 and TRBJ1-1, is NAGVMQNPRHLVRRRGQEARLRCSPMKGHSHVYWYRQLPEEGLKFMVYLQKENIIDESGMPKERFSAEFPKEGPSILRIQQVVRGDSAAYFCASSPLTNTEAFFGQGTRLTVV.

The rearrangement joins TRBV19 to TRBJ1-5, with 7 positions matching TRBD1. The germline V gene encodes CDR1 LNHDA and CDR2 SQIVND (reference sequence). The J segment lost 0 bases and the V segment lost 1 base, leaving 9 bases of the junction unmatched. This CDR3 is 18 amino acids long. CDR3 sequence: CASSIGTGSAFSNQPQHF. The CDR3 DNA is TGTGCCAGTAGTATAGGGACAGGCTCGGCTTTTAGCAATCAGCCCCAGCATTTT.